These 15 T cell receptor beta chains came from one sample sequenced in a study of vaccination effects on CD4 cells after COVID-19 (dated by TCRdb to between 2021 and 2023). These TCRs' antigens remain unknown. After approximately eleven days of culture, CD4+ T cells were isolated with the EasySep CD4+ T cell isolation kit. Libraries were constructed by the immunoSEQ multiplex PCR assay. TCRdb retrieved this table from immuneACCESS and kept in-frame rearrangements only. Not all clones are present; in checked studies, unresolved V genes account for under half, and no reason is known for the remainder. The sample has around 56,000 clones on record, roughly 80% of them singletons. The ten largest account for approximately 3% of the sample. This specimen consisted of CD4+ T cells from PBMCs cultured without peptide, obtained before COVID-19 vaccination. Every receptor here comes from a human donor who received a COVID-19 vaccine.

This chain links TRBV30 with TRBJ1-6; D remains unclear. Trimming stripped 0 bases from V and 7 bases from J, with 10 bases between. The CDR3 contains 14 residues. Germline values: CDR1 GTSNPN, CDR2 SVGIG (reference sequence). The CDR3 sequence: CAWSVLNGNSPLHF. CDR3 nucleotides: TGTGCCTGGAGTGTACTTAACGGCAATTCACCCCTCCACTTT. Full variable domain (remainder filled in from reference TRBV30 and TRBJ1-6): SQTIHQWPATLVQPVGSPLSLECTVEGTSNPNLYWYRQAAGRGLQLLFYSVGIGQISSEVPQNLSASRPQDRQFILSSKKLLLSDSGFYLCAWSVLNGNSPLHFGNGTRLTVT.

The V gene is TRBV12-5, the J gene TRBJ2-3; 16 bases align to TRBD2. This CDR3 is 18 amino acids long. V dropped 0 bases and J dropped 5; count of bases not matched to a gene: 5. Germline values: CDR1 LGHNT, CDR2 FRNRAP. CDR3 coding DNA: TGTGCTAGTGGTTTGGTGGGACTAGCGGGGGGGCTAGGAGATACGCAGTATTTT. This sequence encodes CASGLVGLAGGLGDTQYF.

The CDR3 spells CASSFRTGQDGYTF. CDR3 sequence (DNA): TGTGCCAGCAGTTTCCGGACAGGCCAGGATGGCTACACCTTC. The chain joins TRBV6-5 to TRBJ1-2; 7 positions agree with TRBD1. Looked up from germline, CDR1 is MNHEY and CDR2 is SVGAGI. This CDR3 has 14 residues. With 4 bases clipped from V and 6 bases from J, the junction kept 8 bases outside the gene matches.

The chain employs TRBV6-4 and TRBJ1-5; weak D call: TRBD1 (5 bases). Trimming took 3 bases from V and 4 from J, leaving 7 bases between them. The CDR3 length is 13 residues. Germline V CDR1 and CDR2: MRHNA, SNTAGT. In nucleotides, the CDR3 is TGTGCCAGCAGTGAAGACAGAAATCAGCCCCAGCATTTT. Amino acid sequence: CASSEDRNQPQHF.

The V and J genes are TRBV7-2 and TRBJ2-2; 7 bases line up with TRBD1. Germline lookup yields CDR1 SGHTA and CDR2 FQGNSA. With 2 bases clipped from V and 4 bases from J, the junction kept 7 bases outside the gene matches. The CDR3 totals 16 residues. This CDR3 reads CASSLRPDRFTGELFF. CDR3 DNA sequence: TGTGCCAGCAGCTTAAGACCGGACAGGTTCACCGGGGAGCTGTTTTTT.

The chain carries TRBV2 and TRBJ2-1; 7 nucleotides align to TRBD1. The V segment lost 3 bases and the J segment 10 bases; nucleotides outside the gene matches: 3. CDR3 length: 12 amino acids. Germline V gene data show CDR1 as SNHLY and CDR2 as FYNNEI. The CDR3 spells CASSDPDREQFF. For the CDR3, the DNA is TGTGCCAGCAGTGATCCGGACAGGGAGCAGTTCTTC. Using reference TRBV2 and TRBJ2-1 for the parts outside the CDR3, the full variable domain is EPEVTQTPSHQVTQMGQEVILRCVPISNHLYFYWYRQILGQKVEFLVSFYNNEISEKSEIFDDQFSVERPDGSNFTLKIRSTKLEDSAMYFCASSDPDREQFFGPGTRLTVL.

This clone was seen only once. V and J are TRBV19 and TRBJ1-5; TRBD1 agrees at 10 bases. The CDR3 is made up of 17 amino acids. CDR1 is LNHDA, CDR2 SQIVND, per germline (reference sequence). V was clipped by 6 bases and J by 0 bases; unmatched bases: 8. This CDR3 reads CASRQRTGGNSNQPQHF. The DNA of the CDR3 is TGTGCCAGTAGGCAACGGACAGGGGGGAATAGCAATCAGCCCCAGCATTTT.

The chain couples TRBV4-1 to TRBJ1-5; D remains ambiguous. The V and J ends lost 1 base and 3 bases respectively, with 7 bases between them. In germline, CDR1 is MGHRA, CDR2 YSYEKL. The CDR3 totals 14 residues. The CDR3 protein is CASSQVTPNQPQHF. The CDR3, as DNA: TGCGCCAGCAGCCAAGTAACCCCCAATCAGCCCCAGCATTTT.

The chain employs TRBV6-5 and TRBJ1-2; 8 nucleotides agree with TRBD1. The V gene end was trimmed by 6 bases and the J gene end by 5 bases; junction bases not matched to a gene: 5. The CDR3 extends over 13 amino acids. Germline V gives CDR1 MNHEY, CDR2 SVGAGI. Written as DNA, the CDR3 is TGTGCCAGCAGGAGGACAGGGTTGTATGGCTACACCTTC. Translated: CASRRTGLYGYTF.

The chain recombines TRBV10-3 with TRBJ2-2; D perhaps matches TRBD2 (7 bases). There are 14 residues in the CDR3. Germline loops: CDR1 ENHRY, CDR2 SYGVKD. V was trimmed by 11 bases and J by 3 bases, leaving 16 bases between them. CDR3 residues: CAARRGLDTGELFF. Written as DNA, the CDR3 is TGTGCCGCCCGGCGGGGGCTGGACACCGGGGAGCTGTTTTTT.

The chain has TRBV5-1 and TRBJ2-5; no reliable D call. V lost 5 bases and J 1 base, leaving 6 bases between the germline ends. Germline V gene sequence: CDR1 SGHRS, CDR2 YFSETQ. The CDR3 runs to 12 residues. CDR3 sequence: CASREFQETQYF. In nucleotides, the CDR3 is TGCGCCAGCAGGGAATTCCAAGAGACCCAGTACTTC. Using reference TRBV5-1 and TRBJ2-5 for the parts outside the CDR3, the full variable domain is KAGVTQTPRYLIKTRGQQVTLSCSPISGHRSVSWYQQTPGQGLQFLFEYFSETQRNKGNFPGRFSGRQFSNSRSEMNVSTLELGDSALYLCASREFQETQYFGPGTRLLVL.

The V and J genes are TRBV7-2 and TRBJ2-5, with D possibly matching TRBD2 (5 bases). V was pared by 0 bases and J by 2 bases, with 7 bases between. Germline V lookup: CDR1 SGHTA, CDR2 FQGNSA. The CDR3 covers 14 residues. The CDR3 sequence: CASSLAGRQETQYF. As DNA, the CDR3 is TGTGCCAGCAGCTTAGCAGGGAGACAAGAGACCCAGTACTTC. Supplemented by reference TRBV7-2 and TRBJ2-5, the full variable domain reads GAGVSQSPSNKVTEKGKDVELRCDPISGHTALYWYRQSLGQGLEFLIYFQGNSAPDKSGLPSDRFSAERTGGSVSTLTIQRTQQEDSAVYLCASSLAGRQETQYFGPGTRLLVL.

V gene TRBV7-9 combines with J gene TRBJ2-1; 12 bases are a match to TRBD2. Germline CDR1 reads SEHNR; CDR2 reads FQNEAQ (reference sequence). This CDR3 spans 19 amino acids. V lost 2 bases to trimming and J lost 4 bases; unmatched junction nucleotides: 12. CDR3 coding DNA: TGTGCCAGCAGCTTAACGTCTCTAGCGGGGGGGCATAGTTACAATGAGCAGTTCTTC. Translated: CASSLTSLAGGHSYNEQFF.

The chain couples TRBV5-8 to TRBJ2-3; 8 positions agree with TRBD2. The CDR3 is 18 residues long. In germline, CDR1 is SGHTS, CDR2 YDEGEE. V shed 8 bases, J shed 0 bases, and the junction held 17 bases outside the gene matches. The CDR3, as DNA: TGTGCCAGTCCAGAATTCCCCCCGCGGGGGGTGAGCACAGATACGCAGTATTTT. It translates to CASPEFPPRGVSTDTQYF.

The gene calls are TRBV7-9 and TRBJ2-7, with 9 bases fitting TRBD1. J was trimmed by 7 bases and V by 6 bases; bases with no gene match: 13. Germline V lookup: CDR1 SEHNR, CDR2 FQNEAQ (reference sequence). The CDR3 spans 15 residues. This chain's CDR3 is CASSLPGQGTGEQYV. The DNA of the CDR3 is TGTGCCAGCAGTTTGCCGGGACAGGGAACGGGGGAGCAGTACGTC.